This passage covers 20 T cell receptor beta chains from one sample sequenced in a study of siplizumab effects on memory and regulatory T cells. TCRdb's table, derived via immunoSEQ multiplex PCR, lists solely in-frame clones and lacks some. Of around 82,000 clones listed, roughly 93% are singletons. The sample consisted of CD8+ T cells sorted from blood. These receptors originate from a human donor in good health.

The chain recombines TRBV6-5 with TRBJ1-2; TRBD1 matches at 9 bases. Germline CDR1 reads MNHEY; CDR2 reads SVGAGI. The CDR3 length is 15 residues. Trimming took 4 bases from V and 2 from J; bases not matched to a gene: 5. The CDR3 nucleotides are TGTGCCAGCAGTTTAACCGGGACAGGGAACTATGGCTACACCTTC. Amino acids: CASSLTGTGNYGYTF.

V gene TRBV7-7 combines with J gene TRBJ2-1, with TRBD1 matching over 8 bases. Germline V CDR1 and CDR2: SSHAT, FNYEAQ (reference sequence). J lost 6 bases, V lost 5 bases, and 9 bases had no gene match. The CDR3 runs to 15 residues. CDR3 nucleotide sequence: TGTGCCAGCAGCCAAGGACAGGGCCAAGCCAATGAGCAGTTCTTC. This codes for CASSQGQGQANEQFF.

The V and J genes are TRBV28 and TRBJ1-2, with D unclear. From germline, CDR1 is MDHEN and CDR2 SYDVKM. CDR3 length: 14 amino acids. V was cut by 5 bases and J by 4 bases, with 14 bases left in between. In DNA form, the CDR3 reads TGTGCCAGCAGTATCCTGGAGGAGAGCTATGGCTACACCTTC. Translation gives CASSILEESYGYTF.

The V call is TRBV6-5, the J call TRBJ2-1, with 9 bases lining up with TRBD1. V lost 5 bases and J lost 8; bases outside the gene matches: 7. Germline loops: CDR1 MNHEY, CDR2 SVGAGI. The CDR3 spans 14 residues. The CDR3 here is CASSTGDRAYEQFF. As DNA, the CDR3 is TGTGCCAGCAGTACGGGGGACAGGGCCTATGAGCAGTTCTTC.

This chain uses TRBV4-3 with TRBJ1-5; TRBD1 aligns across 9 bases. Germline V CDR1 and CDR2: LGHNA, YSLEER. V gave up 0 bases and J gave up 5 bases; unmatched junction bases: 5. The CDR3 totals 16 residues. CDR3 coding DNA: TGCGCCAGCAGCCAAGAGTGGCGGACAGGGGATCAGCCCCAGCATTTT. It encodes CASSQEWRTGDQPQHF.

This chain connects TRBV19 to TRBJ1-4; D unclear. Germline V gene sequence: CDR1 LNHDA, CDR2 SQIVND (reference sequence). CDR3 size: 15 residues. Trimming shortened V by 1 base and J by 0 bases, and 6 bases separated the two germline ends. Here the CDR3 DNA reads TGTGCCAGTAGTATAGGATCACCAACTAATGAAAAACTGTTTTTT. Translating it yields CASSIGSPTNEKLFF.

The chain recombines TRBV4-3 with TRBJ2-5, with D uncertain. The J call is doubtful: the DNA matches TRBJ2-7 better. CDR3 length: 14 amino acids. Germline V CDR1 and CDR2: LGHNA, YSLEER. The CDR3 spells CASSQDPSAYEQYF. The CDR3 nucleotides are TGCGCCAGCAGCCAAGATCCCTCGGCCTACGAGCAGTACTTC.

This chain joins TRBV7-9 and TRBJ2-1; D is possibly TRBD1 (6 bases). Germline V gene lookup returns CDR1 SEHNR and CDR2 FQNEAQ (reference sequence). This CDR3 has 14 residues. The V end lost 5 bases, the J end lost 8 bases, and 16 bases lay between the germline ends. The CDR3 here is CASSPDRSIYEQFF. In nucleotides, the CDR3 is TGTGCCAGCAGCCCGGACAGATCGATTTATGAGCAGTTCTTC.

This chain joins TRBV9 and TRBJ2-2; possibly TRBD2 for D (6 bases). The CDR3 consists of 13 residues. Germline CDR1 is SGDLS and CDR2 is YYNGEE. V was trimmed by 4 bases and J by 7 bases, leaving 11 bases between them. The CDR3 DNA follows: TGTGCCAGCAGCCTCGGGGGTGGCGGGGAGCTGTTTTTT. Its translation: CASSLGGGGELFF. Full variable domain (rest looked up from reference TRBV9 and TRBJ2-2): DSGVTQTPKHLITATGQRVTLRCSPRSGDLSVYWYQQSLDQGLQFLIQYYNGEERAKGNILERFSAQQFPDLHSELNLSSLELGDSALYFCASSLGGGGELFFGEGSRLTVL.

The J gene is TRBJ2-4, the V gene TRBV7-9; TRBD2 might be the D (6 bases). CDR1 is SEHNR, CDR2 FQNEAQ, per germline (reference sequence). Trimming took off 1 base at V and 0 bases at J, with 10 bases between the two ends. The CDR3 length is 16 residues. The CDR3 sequence: CASSLVGGLAKNIQYF. The CDR3 region has the DNA TGTGCCAGCAGCTTAGTGGGGGGTTTAGCCAAAAACATTCAGTACTTC.

This clone was counted once. The V and J genes are TRBV5-6 and TRBJ2-4, with D tentatively TRBD2 (6 bases). V was clipped by 4 bases and J by 2 bases, with 13 bases between them. Germline V lookup: CDR1 SGHDT, CDR2 YYEEEE. CDR3 size: 15 residues. CDR3 DNA: TGTGCCAGCAGCCAACCTGGAGGGCCCAAAAACATTCAGTACTTC. Encoded protein: CASSQPGGPKNIQYF.

This clone was seen a few times. The J gene is TRBJ1-5, the V gene TRBV6-5; 9 bases line up with TRBD1. Trimming cost V 6 bases and J 6 bases; bases outside gene matches: 9. Germline V gene data show CDR1 as MNHEY and CDR2 as SVGAGI. The CDR3 runs to 15 residues. The CDR3 region is CASSPRQGVSQPQHF. DNA for the CDR3: TGTGCCAGCAGCCCGAGACAGGGGGTGAGTCAGCCCCAGCATTTT.

The chain joins TRBV7-9 to TRBJ2-3; 9 bases map to TRBD2. This CDR3 spans 15 amino acids. Germline-derived CDR1 and CDR2 are SEHNR and FQNEAQ (reference sequence). V lost 5 bases and J lost 4; bases outside the gene matches: 7. The CDR3 DNA is TGTGCCAGCAGCCCGCGGGGGGGCGGAGCAGATACGCAGTATTTT. Translation: CASSPRGGGADTQYF.

The rearrangement uses TRBV30 and TRBJ2-1, with TRBD2 identical over 10 bases. Germline V CDR1 and CDR2: GTSNPN, SVGIG (reference sequence). V lost 3 bases to trimming and J lost 4 bases; unmatched junction nucleotides: 6. This CDR3 has 15 amino acids. Here the CDR3 DNA reads TGTGCCTGGAGAGAGCTAGCGGGGGCTTACAATGAGCAGTTCTTC. Translated: CAWRELAGAYNEQFF. Using reference TRBV30 and TRBJ2-1 for the parts outside the CDR3, the full variable domain is SQTIHQWPATLVQPVGSPLSLECTVEGTSNPNLYWYRQAAGRGLQLLFYSVGIGQISSEVPQNLSASRPQDRQFILSSKKLLLSDSGFYLCAWRELAGAYNEQFFGPGTRLTVL.

This rearrangement joins TRBV28 to TRBJ2-7, with TRBD1 matching 8 bases. The trim removed 5 bases at V and 1 base at J, leaving 4 bases unmatched. CDR3 size: 14 residues. Germline V gene lookup returns CDR1 MDHEN and CDR2 SYDVKM. CDR3 in amino acids: CASSPGDRSYEQYF. CDR3 in DNA: TGTGCCAGCAGTCCCGGGGACAGGTCCTACGAGCAGTACTTC.

This rearrangement joins TRBV7-9 to TRBJ2-7; the D gene is possibly TRBD1 (8 bases). Per germline, CDR1 SEHNR and CDR2 FQNEAQ (reference sequence). V was cut by 6 bases and J by 3 bases, with 15 bases left in between. CDR3 length equals 14 residues. In DNA form, the CDR3 reads TGTGCCAGCAGGTCGGACAGGGACTACTACGAGCAGTACTTC. Its protein is CASRSDRDYYEQYF.

This clone was counted a single time. V is TRBV7-8 and J is TRBJ2-2; D not certain. Germline CDR1 and CDR2: SGHVS and FQNEAQ. Trimming shortened V by 1 base and J by 4 bases, and 7 bases separated the two germline ends. This CDR3 has 14 residues. The DNA for the CDR3 is TGTGCCAGCAGCTTAGTCAGCAGCACCGGGGAGCTGTTTTTT. This encodes CASSLVSSTGELFF.

This chain uses TRBV6-6 with TRBJ2-2, with unresolved D. The V gene lost 1 base and the J gene lost 5 bases, with 8 bases spanning the gap. The CDR3 has 14 amino acids. Per the germline V gene, CDR1 is MNHNY and CDR2 is SVGAGI (reference sequence). CDR3 nucleotides: TGTGCCAGCAGTTACTTTGAGTGGACCGGGGAGCTGTTTTTT. Its translation: CASSYFEWTGELFF.

The chain employs TRBV28 and TRBJ2-3; maybe TRBD2 (5 bases). The V gene lost 5 bases and the J gene lost 0 bases, with 12 bases spanning the gap. Germline loops: CDR1 MDHEN, CDR2 SYDVKM. The CDR3 spans 15 residues. The CDR3 nucleotides are TGTGCCAGCAGTCGGCGGCGGACTAGCACAGATACGCAGTATTTT. Translated: CASSRRRTSTDTQYF.

This chain joins TRBV28 and TRBJ2-7, with D maybe TRBD1 (5 bases). V was shortened by 5 bases and J by 4 bases, with 15 bases between the two germline ends. Germline-derived CDR1 and CDR2 are MDHEN and SYDVKM. CDR3 size: 14 residues. This CDR3 reads CASSPRTRVYEQYF. The CDR3 nucleotides read TGTGCCAGCAGTCCCCGAACCAGGGTTTACGAGCAGTACTTC. Supplemented by reference TRBV28 and TRBJ2-7, the full variable domain reads DVKVTQSSRYLVKRTGEKVFLECVQDMDHENMFWYRQDPGLGLRLIYFSYDVKMKEKGDIPEGYSVSREKKERFSLILESASTNQTSMYLCASSPRTRVYEQYFGPGTRLTVT.